The 10 T cell receptor beta chains below all came from one sample that was sequenced in a study of shared clonotypes between healthy human individuals. Positively selected for CCR7, the CD45RO-negative cells used as naive CD8 cells excluded terminally differentiated effector memory CD45RA+ cells. Clones were read by immunoSEQ multiplex PCR, and TCRdb kept only the in-frame ones, dropping some. The top ten clones hold approximately 0.1% of a sample with hundreds of thousands of clones, approximately 96% of them seen once. Sequencing was done on a sample of naive CD8+ T cells sorted from blood. These receptors were collected from a woman aged 25 to 39 in good health.

The chain recombines TRBV27 with TRBJ1-1, with a possible D match to TRBD1 (6 bases). V was trimmed by 4 bases and J by 9 bases, leaving 9 bases between them. Germline CDR1 and CDR2: MNHEY and SMNVEV (reference sequence). This CDR3 is built from 11 residues. CDR3 sequence: CASSSQGKAFF. As DNA, the CDR3 is TGTGCCAGCAGTTCCCAGGGGAAAGCTTTCTTT.

CDR3 protein: CASSSLGTSEETQYF. DNA of the CDR3: TGTGCCAGCAGTTCATTGGGCACCAGCGAAGAGACCCAGTACTTC. The V and J genes are TRBV28 and TRBJ2-5; unclear D gene. The germline V and J ends were trimmed by 4 bases and 3 bases, with 15 bases remaining between them. Germline assignment: CDR1 MDHEN and CDR2 SYDVKM. The CDR3 length is 15 residues. The full variable domain, rest sourced from reference TRBV28 and TRBJ2-5, is DVKVTQSSRYLVKRTGEKVFLECVQDMDHENMFWYRQDPGLGLRLIYFSYDVKMKEKGDIPEGYSVSREKKERFSLILESASTNQTSMYLCASSSLGTSEETQYFGPGTRLLVL.

Here the CDR3 DNA reads TGTGCCAGCAGTGAAGGAGGCGCGGGAGCACTCACCGGGGAGCTGTTTTTT. It is translated as CASSEGGAGALTGELFF. The chain uses TRBV2 and TRBJ2-2; 7 nucleotides align to TRBD2. After removal of 1 base from V and 4 bases from J, the junction contained 9 bases not matched to a gene. Per the germline V gene, CDR1 is SNHLY and CDR2 is FYNNEI. The length of the CDR3 is 17 residues.

V usage is TRBV27 and J usage is TRBJ2-1, with D possibly matching TRBD2 (6 bases). With 3 bases removed from V and 5 bases from J, the gap between germline ends came to 11 bases. The CDR3 is made up of 14 amino acids. The V gene's germline CDR1 is MNHEY and CDR2 SMNVEV (reference sequence). CDR3 amino acids: CASSFGGSNNEQFF. The CDR3 DNA reads TGTGCCAGCAGTTTCGGGGGATCCAACAATGAGCAGTTCTTC.

CDR3 region: CASSITGGSYNEQFF. CDR3 DNA: TGTGCCAGCAGCATCACCGGGGGGTCCTACAATGAGCAGTTCTTC. The chain combines TRBV7-3 with TRBJ2-1; TRBD2 matches at 7 bases. Germline trimming cut 5 bases from V and 1 base from J; bases unmatched to any gene: 5. Per the germline V gene, CDR1 is SGHTA and CDR2 is FQGTGA. The CDR3 loop spans 15 amino acids.

This clone came up once. The gene calls are TRBV19 and TRBJ2-1; TRBD1 agrees at 10 bases. Germline CDR1 and CDR2: LNHDA and SQIVND (reference sequence). The CDR3 covers 16 residues. Losses at the gene ends were 6 bases for V and 5 bases for J; bases not matched to a gene: 10. As DNA, the CDR3 is TGTGCCAGTAGACAAATAACCGGGACAGGGGACAATGAGCAGTTCTTC. Amino acids: CASRQITGTGDNEQFF.

This rearrangement joins TRBV19 to TRBJ1-1; D is possibly TRBD1 (5 bases). The germline V and J ends were trimmed by 8 bases and 1 base, with 11 bases remaining between them. Germline V gene sequence: CDR1 LNHDA, CDR2 SQIVND (reference sequence). The CDR3 is made up of 13 amino acids. The CDR3 DNA is TGTGCCAGTTACGCGGGGGAGAACACTGAAGCTTTCTTT. This gives the protein CASYAGENTEAFF.

V is TRBV7-9 and J is TRBJ1-4, with 9 bases that match TRBD1. The germline V gene has CDR1 SEHNR and CDR2 FQNEAQ (reference sequence). CDR3 size: 14 residues. The trim removed 4 bases at V and 6 bases at J, leaving 3 bases unmatched. The CDR3 sequence is CASSYRDRDEKLFF. CDR3 coding DNA: TGTGCCAGCAGCTACCGGGACAGGGATGAAAAACTGTTTTTT.

About this clone itself: The same CDR3 also results from other DNA sequences found in this sample. The chain recombines TRBV27 with TRBJ2-7; D is unresolved. Looked up from germline, CDR1 is MNHEY and CDR2 is SMNVEV (reference sequence). The ends were cut back, 2 bases at V and 4 bases at J, with 12 bases in the middle. CDR3 size: 14 residues. CDR3 DNA: TGTGCCAGCAGTTTAAAGGCAGTATTTTACGAGCAGTACTTC. Its translation: CASSLKAVFYEQYF.

The J gene is TRBJ2-7, the V gene TRBV28, with a weak D call TRBD1 (6 bases). Germline CDR1 reads MDHEN; CDR2 reads SYDVKM. V lost 2 bases, J lost 2 bases, and 10 bases lay in between. The CDR3 contains 14 residues. CDR3 protein: CASSLDRRTYEQYF. DNA for the CDR3: TGTGCCAGCAGTTTAGACAGGAGGACCTACGAGCAGTACTTC.